The TCR beta chain described here comes from a study of blood T cell repertoires in COVID-19. V lost 3 bases to trimming and J lost 4 bases; unmatched junction nucleotides: 3. The CDR3 contains 15 residues. In germline, CDR1 is KGHDR, CDR2 SFDVKD. Profiling relied on immunoSEQ multiplex PCR, and the TCRdb table lists in-frame clones only, not all of them. The table shows some 50,000 clones, with about 90% occurring only once. The source of this sequence is a man between 65 and 80 years old with active COVID-19. V usage is TRBV24-1 and J usage is TRBJ2-2; 8 bases are shared with TRBD1. Sequencing was performed on peripheral blood. The CDR3 region is CATSDLDRATGELFF. The CDR3 DNA sequence: TGTGCCACCAGTGATCTGGACAGGGCCACCGGGGAGCTGTTTTTT.